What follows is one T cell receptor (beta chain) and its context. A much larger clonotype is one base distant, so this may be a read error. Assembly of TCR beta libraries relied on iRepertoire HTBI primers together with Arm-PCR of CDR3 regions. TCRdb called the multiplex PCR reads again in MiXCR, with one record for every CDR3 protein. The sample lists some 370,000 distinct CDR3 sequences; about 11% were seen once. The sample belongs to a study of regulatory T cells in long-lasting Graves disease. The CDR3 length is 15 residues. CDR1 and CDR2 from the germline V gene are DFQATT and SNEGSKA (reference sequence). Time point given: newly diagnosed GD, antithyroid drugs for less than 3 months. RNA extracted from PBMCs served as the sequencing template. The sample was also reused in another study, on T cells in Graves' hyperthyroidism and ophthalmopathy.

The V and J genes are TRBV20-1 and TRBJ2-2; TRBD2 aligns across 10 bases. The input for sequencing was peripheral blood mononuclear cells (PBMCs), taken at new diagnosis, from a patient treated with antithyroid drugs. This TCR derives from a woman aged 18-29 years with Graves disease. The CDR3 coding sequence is TGCAGTGCTAGATATCTAGCGGGAGACACCTGGGAGCTGTTTTTT. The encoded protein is CSARYLAGDTWELFF.